This TCR beta chain was identified during a study of T cell changes during pregnancy in multiple sclerosis. TCRdb's table, derived via immunoSEQ multiplex PCR, lists solely in-frame clones and lacks some. The sample lists 55,000 to 65,000 clones; 93% were seen once. Germline CDR1 and CDR2: SGDLS and YYNGEE. The CDR3 extends over 15 amino acids. Trimming removed 0 bases from V and 8 bases from J; junction bases left unmatched: 5. The receptor was derived from a female donor with multiple sclerosis, enrolled in a pregnancy study. The sample in question was CD8+ T cells from peripheral blood mononuclear cells, obtained in the third trimester of pregnancy. The V and J genes are TRBV9 and TRBJ2-1, with 10 nucleotides matching TRBD2. Written as DNA, the CDR3 is TGTGCCAGCAGCGTAGCCGGGACTAGCGTCGATGAGCAGTTCTTC. Residues: CASSVAGTSVDEQFF.